This T cell receptor beta chain came from a study of OX40 agonist ivuxolimab in advanced cancers. Study-wide context: Patients received ivuxolimab, an agonistic anti-OX40 (CD134) antibody. Broader study findings: No determination was made of the antigen specificity of the expanded peripheral T cells.

Trimming removed 0 bases at V and 4 bases at J, with 10 bases between. Germline CDR1 and CDR2: MGHRA and YSYEKL. The CDR3 runs to 15 residues. TCRdb keeps only in-frame clones here, not all; method: immunoSEQ multiplex PCR. The data contain about 69,000 clones, roughly nine tenths of them singletons. Regarding this clone: The antigen is not known.

The sample here was CD4+ or CD8+ T cells sorted from blood, taken in a trial of the OX40 agonist ivuxolimab. The receptor's source is an adult with an advanced solid tumor such as melanoma, head and neck, liver or kidney cancer. The chain has TRBV4-1 and TRBJ1-5, with a weak D call TRBD1 (5 bases). CDR3 coding DNA: TGCGCCAGCAGCCAAGAGGGGGGGGAAAATCAGCCCCAGCATTTT. It yields the protein CASSQEGGENQPQHF.